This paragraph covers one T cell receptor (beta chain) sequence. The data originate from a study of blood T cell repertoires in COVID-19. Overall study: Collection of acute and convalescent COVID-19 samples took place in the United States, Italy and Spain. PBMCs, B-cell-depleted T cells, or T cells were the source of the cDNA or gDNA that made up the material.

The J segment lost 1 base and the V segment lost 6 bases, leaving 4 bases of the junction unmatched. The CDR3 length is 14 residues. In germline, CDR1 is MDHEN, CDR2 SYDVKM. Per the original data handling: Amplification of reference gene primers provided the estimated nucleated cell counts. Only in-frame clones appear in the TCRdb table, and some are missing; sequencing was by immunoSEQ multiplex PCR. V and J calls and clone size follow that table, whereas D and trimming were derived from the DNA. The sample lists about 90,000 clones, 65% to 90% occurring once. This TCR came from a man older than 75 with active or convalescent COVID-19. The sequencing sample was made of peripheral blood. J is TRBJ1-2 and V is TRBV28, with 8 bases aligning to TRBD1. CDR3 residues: CASRSQGVNYGYTF. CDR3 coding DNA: TGTGCCAGCAGATCACAGGGGGTTAACTATGGCTACACCTTC.